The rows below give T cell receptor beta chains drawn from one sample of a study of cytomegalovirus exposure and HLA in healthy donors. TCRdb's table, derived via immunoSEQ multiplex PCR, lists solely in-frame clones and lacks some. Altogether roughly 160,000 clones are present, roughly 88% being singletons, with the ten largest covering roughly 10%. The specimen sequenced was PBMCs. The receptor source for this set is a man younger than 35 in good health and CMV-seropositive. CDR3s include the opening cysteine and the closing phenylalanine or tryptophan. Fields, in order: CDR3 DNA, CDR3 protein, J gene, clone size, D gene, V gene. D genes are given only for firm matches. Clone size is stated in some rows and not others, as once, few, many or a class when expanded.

TGCGCCAGCAGCCAAGGCTTTCGGGGGTCCTACGAGCAGTACTTC CASSQGFRGSYEQYF TRBJ2-7 NA NA TRBV4-1
TGTGCCAGTAGTAGACGACCGGGGACACCTCTTAATTTT CASSRRPGTPLNF TRBJ1-3 NA NA TRBV19
TGTGCCAGTAGTATAGTGGCAGGGATGAACACTGAAGCTTTCTTT CASSIVAGMNTEAFF TRBJ1-1 NA NA TRBV19
TGCGCCAGCAGCAAGGGACAGGACTATGGCTACACCTTC CASSKGQDYGYTF TRBJ1-2 NA TRBD1 TRBV4-1
TGTGCCAGTACCAGGACAGGGGGATATTCACCCCTCCACTTT CASTRTGGYSPLHF TRBJ1-6 few TRBD1 TRBV19
TGTGCCAGCAGCTCTCAGGGGCTGGGGACTGAAGCTTTCTTT CASSSQGLGTEAFF TRBJ1-1 few NA TRBV5-4
TGTGCCAGCAGTGAAAAGGGGGGACAGGGGCCCTTAGATACGCAGTATTTT CASSEKGGQGPLDTQYF TRBJ2-3 NA TRBD1 TRBV6-4
TGTGCCAGCAGTTACAGGAGCTCTGGGGCCAACGTCCTGACTTTC CASSYRSSGANVLTF TRBJ2-6 NA NA TRBV5-8
TGTGCCAGCAGCACGCTAGCGGGGATCAATGAGCAGTTCTTC CASSTLAGINEQFF TRBJ2-1 NA TRBD2 TRBV7-3
TGTGCCAGCAGTCCCTGGACTAGCGGGGGGGCCGGTGAGCAGTTCTTC CASSPWTSGGAGEQFF TRBJ2-1 NA TRBD2 TRBV27
TGTGCCAGCTCACCATCGTGGAGGGTCAGGAACACTGAAGCTTTCTTT CASSPSWRVRNTEAFF TRBJ1-1 NA NA TRBV18
TGCGCCAGCAGCCAAGTGTCAGGGATTGAGCAGTTCTTC CASSQVSGIEQFF TRBJ2-1 NA NA TRBV4-1
TGTGCCAGCAGTTTAGGCAGGCCGAATCAGCCCCAGCATTTT CASSLGRPNQPQHF TRBJ1-5 NA NA TRBV27
TGTGCCAGCAGGTTGACAGAGACCTTTGAAGCTTTCTTT CASRLTETFEAFF TRBJ1-1 NA NA TRBV6-4
TGTGCCAGCAGTCAAACAGGGGGCACTGAGCAGTTCTTC CASSQTGGTEQFF TRBJ2-1 NA TRBD1 TRBV6-5
TGTGCCAGCAGTGGCCAGCGGGCAAACAATGAGCAGTTCTTC CASSGQRANNEQFF TRBJ2-1 NA NA TRBV6-1
TGTGCCATCAGTCAAGGACAGGGGCCTACTTTATCCTACGAGCAGTACTTC CAISQGQGPTLSYEQYF TRBJ2-7 NA TRBD1 TRBV10-3
TGTGCCAGCAGCGCGGCCGCCGAGAATGGGGGCTACACCTTC CASSAAAENGGYTF TRBJ1-2 NA NA TRBV7-2
TGTGCCAGCCGGGCCGGGACAGGGCAGTACTTC CASRAGTGQYF TRBJ2-5 NA TRBD1 TRBV27
TGTGCCAGCAGTAGACAGACAACCGATTCACCCCTCCACTTT CASSRQTTDSPLHF TRBJ1-6 NA NA TRBV6-1
TGTGCCAGCAGTGTAGCTAGCGGGGGACTCTACAATGAGCAGTTCTTC CASSVASGGLYNEQFF TRBJ2-1 NA TRBD2 TRBV6-4
TGTGCCAGCAGCCCCCGTGGACAGGGGAACACTGAAGCTTTCTTT CASSPRGQGNTEAFF TRBJ1-1 NA TRBD1 TRBV5-4
TGTGCCAGCAGCTTAGCGCAGGGGCGTGTCGATGGCTACACCTTC CASSLAQGRVDGYTF TRBJ1-2 NA NA TRBV7-2
TGTGCCAGCAGTTACTCGCCCCAGGGTTACGAGCAGTACTTC CASSYSPQGYEQYF TRBJ2-7 NA NA TRBV6-5
TGTGCCAGCAGAGGGGGTGTCTTGGTTAATTCACCCCTCCACTTT CASRGGVLVNSPLHF TRBJ1-6 NA NA TRBV7-2
TGCGCCAGCAGCTCGGGATTAGCGGGTAACACAGATACGCAGTATTTT CASSSGLAGNTDTQYF TRBJ2-3 NA TRBD2 TRBV5-1
TGTGCCTGGACGTTGACAGGGGGGCCCTACAATGAGCAGTTCTTC CAWTLTGGPYNEQFF TRBJ2-1 NA TRBD1 TRBV30
TGTGCCTGGAGACGGGACAGGGCCTACGAGCAGTACTTC CAWRRDRAYEQYF TRBJ2-7 NA TRBD1 TRBV30
TGTGCCAGCGGGCGGAGCGGAGACTCGTGGGAGACCCAGTACTTC CASGRSGDSWETQYF TRBJ2-5 NA NA TRBV7-7
TGTGCCTGGAGTGTACGACAGGACACTGAAGCTTTCTTT CAWSVRQDTEAFF TRBJ1-1 NA NA TRBV30
TGTGCCAGCAGCCAAGATCTGGGGAAATTGACAGGGGGCTACTCTGGGGCCAACGTCCTGACTTTC CASSQDLGKLTGGYSGANVLTF TRBJ2-6 once TRBD1 TRBV14
TGTGCCAGCTCAATCGGACAGACGAACACAGATACGCAGTATTTT CASSIGQTNTDTQYF TRBJ2-3 few NA TRBV18
TGTGCCAGCAGCGTAGCGAGCGGGACTAGCGGGGTTGAGCAGTTCTTC CASSVASGTSGVEQFF TRBJ2-1 NA TRBD2 TRBV9
TGCGCCAGCAGCTTCCCAGGGTTCCAAGAGACCCAGTACTTC CASSFPGFQETQYF TRBJ2-5 NA NA TRBV4-3
TGTGCCAGCAACACCGTGGGAGGGGCAGGGGAGACCCAGTACTTC CASNTVGGAGETQYF TRBJ2-5 few TRBD2 TRBV28
TGTGCCTGGATACTCGGGACACCCGTCTCTGGAAACACCATATATTTT CAWILGTPVSGNTIYF TRBJ1-3 NA NA TRBV30
TGTGCCTGGAGGGGAGGCTCCTACGAGCAGTACTTC CAWRGGSYEQYF TRBJ2-7 NA NA TRBV30
TGTGCCACCAGCAGATGGGACAGGGTTAACAATGAGCAGTTCTTC CATSRWDRVNNEQFF TRBJ2-1 NA TRBD1 TRBV15
TGTGCCAGTAGCACAGGGAGCTCTAGCAATCAGCCCCAGCATTTT CASSTGSSSNQPQHF TRBJ1-5 NA NA TRBV19
TGTGCCAGCAGCAGGTCCGGGGGGCAAGGCGGGGAGCTGTTTTTT CASSRSGGQGGELFF TRBJ2-2 once NA TRBV7-9
TGTGCCAGCACCCCAAAGGGGCGGAACCACTACGAGCAGTACTTC CASTPKGRNHYEQYF TRBJ2-7 NA NA TRBV28
TGCGCCAGCAGTCTTGCCGGGGGGGGGTTAGACACGGATACGCAGTATTTT CASSLAGGGLDTDTQYF TRBJ2-3 NA TRBD2 TRBV5-1
TGTGCCAGCTCAATCGACAGGGAACGTGGCTACACCTTC CASSIDRERGYTF TRBJ1-2 NA TRBD1 TRBV18
TGTGCCAGCAGCTTAGTGCAGGGCAACTATGGCTACACCTTC CASSLVQGNYGYTF TRBJ1-2 NA NA TRBV7-9
TGTGCCAGCAGCACCGGACAGTTGGGCTACGAGCAGTACTTC CASSTGQLGYEQYF TRBJ2-7 NA NA TRBV9
TGCGCCAGCAGCTCGAGACAGCAGAACACCGGGGAGCTGTTTTTT CASSSRQQNTGELFF TRBJ2-2 once NA TRBV5-1
TGTGCCAGCAGTGACGCCAACGCGGAGACCCAGTACTTC CASSDANAETQYF TRBJ2-5 NA NA TRBV2